This is a list of T cell receptor beta chains from one sample in a study of T cell repertoires in cytomegalovirus infection. Their recognized antigens are unknown. TCRdb independently ran MiXCR on the reads; one entry per CDR3 protein. Of hundreds of thousands of distinct CDR3 sequences in the sample, around 30% were seen once. Sequences were derived from cultured CD8+ T cells from PBMCs, sampled from culture after CMV antigen stimulation. All receptors come from a human donor in good health (CMV status not recorded). Some clones in this sample may be carry-over from other donors' samples. CDR3s include the opening cysteine and the closing phenylalanine or tryptophan. Fields, in order: D gene, J gene, V gene, clone size, CDR3 DNA, CDR3 protein. A D gene is named only where the DNA matches it firmly. The size of a clone is reported for some rows only, either as once, few or many, or as a class for expanded clones.

TRBD2 | TRBJ2-1 | TRBV6-1 | few | TGTGCCAGCAGTTATGCCGGGGGGGCACGTGAGCAGTTCTTC | CASSYAGGAREQFF
TRBD1 | TRBJ2-1 | TRBV6-5 | many | TGTGCCAGCAGTCCAGGGACAGGCTACGAGCAGTTCTTC | CASSPGTGYEQFF
TRBD2 | TRBJ2-5 | TRBV4-3 | NA | TGCGCCAGCAGCCAAGATGGACTAGCGGAAGGAGAGACCCAGTACTTC | CASSQDGLAEGETQYF
NA | TRBJ1-5 | TRBV19 | few | TGTGCCAGTAGTACTGTCGATCAGCCCCAGCATTTT | CASSTVDQPQHF
NA | TRBJ2-5 | TRBV10-2 | NA | TGCGCCAGCAGGACCCGGGACTCACTGTACCAAGAGACCCAGTACTTC | CASRTRDSLYQETQYF
NA | TRBJ2-7 | TRBV29-1 | NA | TGCAGCGCGAAGGGGGGACAAACCTACGAGCAGTACTTC | CSAKGGQTYEQYF
NA | TRBJ2-3 | TRBV7-9 | many | TGTGCCAGCAGCCCTACAGGGCTCTCCACAGATACGCAGTATTTT | CASSPTGLSTDTQYF
TRBD1 | TRBJ1-2 | TRBV7-6 | few | TGTGCCAGCAGCTTAGCGGGCAGGGGGCAGGATGGCTACACCTTC | CASSLAGRGQDGYTF
NA | TRBJ1-1 | TRBV28 | NA | TGTGCCAGCAGTTTCTCAGTTGATGTCACTGAAGCTTTCTTT | CASSFSVDVTEAFF
TRBD1 | TRBJ2-5 | TRBV12-3/TRBV12-4 | few | TGTGCCAGCAGATCGGACAGGGAAGAGACCCAGTACTTC | CASRSDREETQYF
NA | TRBJ2-2 | TRBV10-3 | NA | TGTGCCATAACGATCCCGAACACCGGGGAGCTGTTTTTT | CAITIPNTGELFF
TRBD1 | TRBJ1-1 | TRBV2 | NA | TGTGCCACTGTACGCTACGGGACAGGGGAGAGCACTGAAGCTTTCTTT | CATVRYGTGESTEAFF
TRBD1 | TRBJ2-7 | TRBV7-6 | many | TGTGCCAGCAGCCCTGGGACAGGGGGCTTCTACGAGCAGTACTTC | CASSPGTGGFYEQYF
NA | TRBJ2-4 | TRBV7-9 | few | TGTGCCAGCAGCTCCAGATGGGGGACCAAAAACATTCAGTACTTC | CASSSRWGTKNIQYF
NA | TRBJ2-7 | TRBV10-3 | NA | TGTGCCATCAGTGCAGATCCGGGACCCCGACCTTCCTACGAGCAGTACTTC | CAISADPGPRPSYEQYF
TRBD2 | TRBJ2-3 | TRBV7-2 | NA | TGTGCCAGCGGGTTCGGAACTAGCGGGGGCGTTCAGCAGTATTTT | CASGFGTSGGVQQYF
NA | TRBJ1-4 | TRBV7-6 | many | TGTGCCAGCACCCCCTTGCCCGGGAACGAAAAACTGTTTTTT | CASTPLPGNEKLFF
TRBD1 | TRBJ2-7 | TRBV6-1 | many | TGTGCCAGCAGTGAAGCGCTGGGACAGGGTGAAGGGCTCTCCTACGAGCAGTACTTC | CASSEALGQGEGLSYEQYF
TRBD1 | TRBJ1-2 | TRBV12-5 | NA | TGTGCTAGTGCTCCAGGGGGGTCCGGCTATGGCTACACCTTC | CASAPGGSGYGYTF
TRBD2 | TRBJ2-1 | TRBV29-1 | NA | TGCAGCGAGACACTAGCGGGGAAATACAATGAGCAGTTCTTC | CSETLAGKYNEQFF
NA | TRBJ1-4 | TRBV2 | few | TGTGCCAGCAGTGAATCCTCTCGGGCCTTCGGGGAAAAACTGTTTTTT | CASSESSRAFGEKLFF
TRBD2 | TRBJ2-5 | TRBV28 | few | TGTGCCAGCAGTTTTGTATCGAGCGGGGGGTACCAAGAGACCCAGTACTTC | CASSFVSSGGYQETQYF
NA | TRBJ1-5 | TRBV6-2/TRBV6-3 | few | TGTGCCATAAGAAGAGGGACATATAGCAATCAGCCCCAGCATTTT | CAIRRGTYSNQPQHF
NA | TRBJ2-3 | TRBV2 | NA | TGTGCCAGCCACTACGGGCGGCAGTATTTT | CASHYGRQYF
NA | TRBJ2-6 | TRBV5-1 | NA | TGCGCCAGCAGCTTGGCAAACTCTGGGGCCAACGTCCTGACTTTC | CASSLANSGANVLTF
TRBD2 | TRBJ2-1 | TRBV7-6 | few | TGTGCCAGCAGCTTAGAGGCTAGCGGGATAGAGTACAATGAGCAGTTCTTC | CASSLEASGIEYNEQFF
NA | TRBJ1-5 | TRBV4-3 | few | TGCGCCAGCAGCCCCGGGAGAGGGGGCAATCAGCCCCAGCATTTT | CASSPGRGGNQPQHF
TRBD2 | TRBJ2-3 | TRBV7-2 | few | TGTGCCAGCATACACCAGGGAGGGGCCGCAGATACGCAGTATTTT | CASIHQGGAADTQYF
TRBD1 | TRBJ2-3 | TRBV27 | NA | TGTGCCAGCAGTCTCTTCGTGCTCGAGGGGGCTCCGCCAACGCAGTATTTT | CASSLFVLEGAPPTQYF
NA | TRBJ2-2 | TRBV27 | NA | TGTGCCAGCAGTCCGCAAGAGGGCACCGGGGAGCTGTTTTTT | CASSPQEGTGELFF
NA | TRBJ2-7 | TRBV14 | NA | TGTGCCAGCAGCCAAGTCCCCCAGGGGATCCTTACCTCCTCCTACGAGCAGTACTTC | CASSQVPQGILTSSYEQYF
TRBD2 | TRBJ2-1 | TRBV7-4 | many | TGTGCCAGCAGCTTTCCCCTCGCGGGGGGGATGAATGAGCAGTTCTTC | CASSFPLAGGMNEQFF